Each of the 7 T cell receptor beta chains below was sequenced from the same sample in a study of T cells in tuberculosis (dated by TCRdb to the late 2010s). The library was obtained by the immunoSEQ multiplex PCR assay. As stored in TCRdb, this immuneACCESS dataset retains in-frame rearrangements with V and J assigned. A fraction of the clones does not appear; measured against another copy, unresolved V genes explain less than half of the discrepancy, and the remainder lacks a known reason. A total of 30,000 to 35,000 clones appear in this sample, under 98% of them only once. The top ten clonotypes cover approximately 6.3% of the sample. Specimen: PBMCs. Every receptor here comes from a donor aged 10-30 years with latent tuberculosis or without tuberculosis infection.

The chain is built from TRBV28 and TRBJ1-1; possible D gene TRBD1, 6 bases. This CDR3 is built from 13 residues. The V gene lost 6 bases and the J gene lost 5 bases, with 13 bases spanning the gap. Germline CDR1 MDHEN, CDR2 SYDVKM. CDR3 coding DNA: TGTGCCAGCAGGTCAGGGGTAGGGACTGAAGCTTTCTTT. Encoded protein: CASRSGVGTEAFF.

The rearrangement links TRBV11-1 to TRBJ1-5, with 10 bases fitting TRBD1. This CDR3 has 16 amino acids. Germline CDR1 SGHAT, CDR2 FQDESV (reference sequence). Losses at the gene ends were 4 bases for V and 2 bases for J; bases not matched to a gene: 5. CDR3 sequence (DNA): TGTGCCAGCAGCTGGACAGGGGGTGAGGGCAATCAGCCCCAGCATTTT. Translating it yields CASSWTGGEGNQPQHF.

J is TRBJ2-1 and V is TRBV19, with 9 bases that match TRBD2. Germline loops: CDR1 LNHDA, CDR2 SQIVND (reference sequence). The V segment lost 3 bases and the J segment 6 bases; nucleotides outside the gene matches: 6. The CDR3 length is 15 residues. CDR3 coding DNA: TGTGCCAGTAGTATCGAGGCGGGAGGGGGCAATGAGCAGTTCTTC. It specifies CASSIEAGGGNEQFF.

This chain joins TRBV2 and TRBJ1-1; unclear D gene. Trimming removed 6 bases at V and 11 bases at J, with 13 bases between. From germline, CDR1 is SNHLY and CDR2 FYNNEI. This CDR3 has 11 amino acids. The CDR3: CASRGYTAAFF. The CDR3 nucleotides are TGTGCCAGCAGGGGCTATACCGCGGCTTTCTTT.

The chain has TRBV19 and TRBJ1-1; TRBD1 agrees at 8 bases. J lost 4 bases, V lost 7 bases, and 5 bases had no gene match. Germline assignment: CDR1 LNHDA and CDR2 SQIVND (reference sequence). The CDR3 is 13 residues long. CDR3 in DNA: TGTGCCAGTACCAGGGGGCTGGCCACTGAAGCTTTCTTT. Translated: CASTRGLATEAFF. Full variable domain (remainder filled in from reference TRBV19 and TRBJ1-1): DGGITQSPKYLFRKEGQNVTLSCEQNLNHDAMYWYRQDPGQGLRLIYYSQIVNDFQKGDIAEGYSVSREKKESFPLTVTSAQKNPTAFYLCASTRGLATEAFFGQGTRLTVV.

The chain uses TRBV6-6 and TRBJ1-5, with D possibly TRBD1 on 6 matching bases. V lost 0 bases and J 5 bases, leaving 14 bases between the germline ends. CDR1 MNHNY and CDR2 SVGAGI come from the germline V gene (reference sequence). The CDR3 extends over 16 amino acids. The CDR3 protein is CASSYSHRAGHQPQHF. The CDR3 DNA reads TGTGCCAGCAGTTACTCGCACAGGGCAGGTCATCAGCCCCAGCATTTT.

The CDR3: CAWSEDFGTIRGTGTEAFF. DNA of the CDR3: TGTGCCTGGAGTGAGGACTTCGGGACCATCCGGGGGACGGGGACTGAAGCTTTCTTT. The rearrangement links TRBV30 to TRBJ1-1, with D perhaps TRBD1 (5 bases). The ends were cut back, 1 base at V and 5 bases at J, with 29 bases in the middle. Germline V gives CDR1 GTSNPN, CDR2 SVGIG (reference sequence). This CDR3 has 19 amino acids.